The T cell receptor beta chain under discussion was sequenced for a study of OX40 agonist ivuxolimab in advanced cancers. CDR3 length: 13 amino acids. The V gene lost 2 bases and the J gene lost 0 bases, with 4 bases spanning the gap. CDR1 MDHEN and CDR2 SYDVKM come from the germline V gene. TCRdb's copy holds only in-frame clones and misses some; the assay was immunoSEQ multiplex PCR. The sample lists under 25,000 clones, around 79% seen once, with roughly 34% in the top ten. Study observations and caveats: Low normalized T-cell clonal expansion was additionally recorded for some nonresponders. At 0.1 to 3.0 mg/kg, CD4+ and CD8+ blood T cells expanded clonally by week 6.

As regards this clone: Antigen: not known.

This clonotype was sampled from an adult with an advanced solid tumor such as melanoma, head and neck, liver or kidney cancer. Sequenced here: CD4+ or CD8+ T cells sorted from blood, sampled in a trial of the OX40 agonist ivuxolimab. The gene calls are TRBV28 and TRBJ1-2; D remains ambiguous. The CDR3 sequence: CASSLNSNYGYTF. CDR3 DNA sequence: TGTGCCAGCAGTTTAAACTCTAACTATGGCTACACCTTC.